This T cell receptor (beta chain) was recorded in a study of naive and memory T cell subsets. The CDR3 has 16 amino acids. Trimming took 4 bases from V and 9 from J; bases not matched to a gene: 9. Germline CDR1 MGHDK, CDR2 SYGVNS. Both TRBC1 and TRBC2 were covered by a beta constant-region primer of two equimolar oligonucleotides. A 12-nucleotide UMI and the SP2 primer were added to the cDNA 3' end by oligonucleotide ligation. TCRdb called the UMI-ligation and nested PCR reads again in MiXCR, with one record for every CDR3 protein. The sample shows around 160,000 distinct CDR3 sequences, about a sixth of them seen only once. This clonotype was found a few times.

The TCR comes from a human donor in good health. The chain uses TRBV25-1 and TRBJ2-1, with TRBD2 matching over 13 bases. The sequenced material came from naive CD4+ T cells from blood. CDR3: CASSAPGLAGEGEQFF. CDR3 bases: TGTGCCAGCAGTGCCCCCGGACTAGCGGGAGAGGGTGAGCAGTTCTTC.